One and the same sample provided the 17 T cell receptor beta chains below, sequenced in a study of blood T cell repertoires in COVID-19. Generated by immunoSEQ multiplex PCR, the TCRdb table keeps only in-frame clones and is missing some. The sample has hundreds of thousands of clones, just under 90% seen once. Sequencing was performed on peripheral blood. These receptors all come from a woman in her thirties with COVID-19, enrolled during active disease.

V gene TRBV2 combines with J gene TRBJ2-5; tentative D call: TRBD2 (6 bases). The ends were cut back, 7 bases at V and 2 bases at J, with 11 bases in the middle. Per the germline V gene, CDR1 is SNHLY and CDR2 is FYNNEI. This CDR3 comprises 13 residues. The CDR3 DNA follows: TGTGCCAGCATTCGGGGGTTTCAAGAGACCCAGTACTTC. It yields the protein CASIRGFQETQYF.

The rearrangement joins TRBV27 to TRBJ1-4; TRBD1 is a possible D gene (6 bases). Looked up from germline, CDR1 is MNHEY and CDR2 is SMNVEV (reference sequence). V was cut by 5 bases and J by 8 bases, with 18 bases left in between. The CDR3 runs to 15 residues. CDR3 protein: CASSALGGLYEKLFF. The CDR3 nucleotides read TGTGCCAGCAGTGCCCTCGGGGGGCTGTACGAAAAACTGTTTTTT.

This rearrangement joins TRBV2 to TRBJ1-1; D is unclear. This CDR3 spans 14 amino acids. Germline V gives CDR1 SNHLY, CDR2 FYNNEI. Trimming left V 4 bases short and J 3 bases short, with 12 bases between. This chain's CDR3 is CASSVLGEDTEAFF. The CDR3 DNA reads TGTGCCAGCAGTGTACTTGGGGAGGACACTGAAGCTTTCTTT.

V gene TRBV5-1 combines with J gene TRBJ2-1, with 10 bases identical to TRBD2. V dropped 0 bases and J dropped 3; count of bases not matched to a gene: 9. CDR1 is SGHRS and CDR2 is YFSETQ in the germline V gene. The CDR3 loop spans 18 amino acids. In DNA form, the CDR3 reads TGCGCCAGCAGCTTGGCGCTAAGTCTAGCGGGGGACTACAATGAGCAGTTCTTC. It translates to CASSLALSLAGDYNEQFF.

The chain joins TRBV6-2 or TRBV6-3 to TRBJ2-3; D is ambiguous. The CDR3 is made up of 16 amino acids. The V and J ends lost 5 bases and 0 bases respectively, with 15 bases between them. The germline CDR1 and CDR2 sequences are MNHEY and SVGEGT. The CDR3 here is CASSLRDGVSTDTQYF. The CDR3 DNA reads TGTGCCAGCAGTCTACGAGACGGAGTAAGCACAGATACGCAGTATTTT.

J is TRBJ1-6 and V is TRBV19; 8 bases line up with TRBD1. This CDR3 has 13 residues. The germline gives CDR1 LNHDA, CDR2 SQIVND (reference sequence). Germline trimming cut 6 bases from V and 7 bases from J; bases unmatched to any gene: 2. The CDR3 here is CASRRTGNSPLHF. CDR3 sequence (DNA): TGTGCCAGTAGGAGGACAGGGAATTCACCCCTCCACTTT.

V is TRBV28 and J is TRBJ2-6; 8 bases fit TRBD1. The length of the CDR3 is 15 residues. Germline CDR1 MDHEN, CDR2 SYDVKM. Trimming at V came to 4 bases and at J to 3 bases, leaving 2 bases not matched to a gene. CDR3 sequence: CASSSQGGGANVLTF. As DNA, the CDR3 is TGTGCCAGCAGTTCACAGGGGGGTGGGGCCAACGTCCTGACTTTC.

The V call is TRBV6-1, the J call TRBJ1-1; D is ambiguous. The CDR3 sequence is 13 residues long. V lost 2 bases, J lost 5 bases, and 9 bases lay in between. Germline V lookup: CDR1 MNHNS, CDR2 SASEGT. The CDR3 region has the DNA TGTGCCAGCAGTGAACTTGGGGAGACTGAAGCTTTCTTT. Encoded protein: CASSELGETEAFF.

DNA of the CDR3: TGTGCCAGCAGTTACGGCCAGGGGACTGAAGCTTTCTTT. It specifies CASSYGQGTEAFF. The rearrangement joins TRBV6-5 to TRBJ1-1; weak D call: TRBD1 (6 bases). This CDR3 contains 13 residues. In germline, CDR1 is MNHEY, CDR2 SVGAGI. V dropped 2 bases and J dropped 5 bases, with 9 bases sitting between them.

The genes are TRBV9 and TRBJ1-3, with 8 bases fitting TRBD1. Germline-derived CDR1 and CDR2 are SGDLS and YYNGEE. V trimming: 2 bases; J trimming: 8 bases; junction bases outside the gene matches: 3. This CDR3 is built from 13 residues. Written as DNA, the CDR3 is TGTGCCAGCAGCGTCAGGGGGCTTGACACCATATATTTT. As protein: CASSVRGLDTIYF.

The CDR3 loop is CASSYWAEETQYF. In nucleotides, the CDR3 is TGTGCCAGCAGTTACTGGGCAGAAGAGACCCAGTACTTC. V and J are TRBV6-6 and TRBJ2-5, with D unresolved. The ends were cut back, 1 base at V and 3 bases at J, with 6 bases in the middle. The CDR3 has 13 amino acids. CDR1 MNHNY and CDR2 SVGAGI come from the germline V gene (reference sequence).

Concerning this clone itself: Other DNA sequences from this sample encode an identical CDR3 as well. V gene TRBV6-5 combines with J gene TRBJ1-3; D uncertain. V was trimmed by 5 bases and J by 1 base, leaving 6 bases between them. This CDR3 region has 13 residues. Germline V gene data show CDR1 as MNHEY and CDR2 as SVGAGI. The CDR3 reads CASSRGSGNTIYF. The CDR3 coding sequence is TGTGCCAGCAGTCGAGGGTCTGGAAACACCATATATTTT.

This chain joins TRBV5-1 and TRBJ2-5; possibly TRBD2 for D (7 bases). In germline, CDR1 is SGHRS, CDR2 YFSETQ. V lost 2 bases to trimming and J lost 6 bases, with 14 bases between them. The CDR3 contains 14 residues. For the CDR3, the DNA is TGCGCCAGCAGCTTAGGGGGGGCTGAACAGACCCAGTACTTC. Amino acid sequence: CASSLGGAEQTQYF.

The chain employs TRBV6-2 or TRBV6-3 and TRBJ2-7, with a tentative D call TRBD2 (6 bases). Between the trimmed V and J ends, which lost 0 bases and 5 bases, there was a span of 14 bases. CDR3 length: 15 amino acids. The V gene's germline CDR1 is MNHEY and CDR2 SVGEGT. As DNA, the CDR3 is TGTGCCAGCAGTTACTCCTTGACTAGTACTGACGAGCAGTACTTC. Encoded protein: CASSYSLTSTDEQYF.

The chain has TRBV10-3 and TRBJ1-1, with D perhaps TRBD1 (5 bases). The V end lost 2 bases, the J end lost 0 bases, and 10 bases lay between the germline ends. The germline V gene encodes CDR1 ENHRY and CDR2 SYGVKD. This CDR3 is 15 amino acids long. Here the CDR3 reads CAISEGGRMNTEAFF. CDR3 DNA sequence: TGTGCCATCAGTGAGGGGGGGAGGATGAACACTGAAGCTTTCTTT.

The rearrangement links TRBV28 to TRBJ1-1; D gene unclear. The CDR3 loop spans 13 amino acids. Germline CDR1 is MDHEN and CDR2 is SYDVKM. V lost 4 bases to trimming and J lost 7 bases, with 13 bases between them. CDR3 sequence reads: CASSSDGIFEAFF. The CDR3 nucleotides read TGTGCCAGCAGTTCGGACGGGATTTTTGAAGCTTTCTTT.

The chain carries TRBV19 and TRBJ1-1, with TRBD1 identical over 8 bases. V was pared by 6 bases and J by 2 bases, with 5 bases of the junction left unmatched. CDR3 length: 14 residues. Germline V lookup: CDR1 LNHDA, CDR2 SQIVND (reference sequence). In DNA form, the CDR3 reads TGTGCCAGTAGGGACAGGGCCTCCAACACTGAAGCTTTCTTT. Amino acids: CASRDRASNTEAFF.